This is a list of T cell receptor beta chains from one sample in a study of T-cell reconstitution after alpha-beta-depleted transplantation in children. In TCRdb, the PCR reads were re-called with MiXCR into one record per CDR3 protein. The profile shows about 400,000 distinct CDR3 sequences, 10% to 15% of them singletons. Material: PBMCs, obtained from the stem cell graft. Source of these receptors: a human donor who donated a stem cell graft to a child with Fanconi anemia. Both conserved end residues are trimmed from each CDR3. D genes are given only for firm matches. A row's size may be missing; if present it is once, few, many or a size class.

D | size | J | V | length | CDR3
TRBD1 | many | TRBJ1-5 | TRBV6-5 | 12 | ASRSGTGIQPQH
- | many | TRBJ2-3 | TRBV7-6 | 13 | ASSLASGRTDTQY
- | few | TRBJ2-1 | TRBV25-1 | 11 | ASSEFGKPEQF
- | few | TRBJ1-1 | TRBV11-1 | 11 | ASSDRGPGKAF
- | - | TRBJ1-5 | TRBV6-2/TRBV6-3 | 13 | ASSRSVGSNQPQH
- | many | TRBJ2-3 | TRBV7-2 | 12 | ASSLVQGTDTQY
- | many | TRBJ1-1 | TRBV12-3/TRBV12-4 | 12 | ASSLKTGNTEAF
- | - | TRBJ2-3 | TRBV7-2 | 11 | ASSQQQRDTQY
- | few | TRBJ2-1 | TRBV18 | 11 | ASSPDAANEQF
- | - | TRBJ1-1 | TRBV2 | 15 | AISEAGNPIGSTEAF
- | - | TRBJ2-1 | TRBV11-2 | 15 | ASSREGWASSYNEQF
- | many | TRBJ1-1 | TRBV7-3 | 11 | ASGVGLNTEAF
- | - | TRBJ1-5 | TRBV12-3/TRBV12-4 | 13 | ASSFRGQFGQPQH
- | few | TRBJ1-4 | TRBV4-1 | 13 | ASSRRQTNNEKLF
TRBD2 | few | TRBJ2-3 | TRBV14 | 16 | ASSQKARGLAGVDTQY
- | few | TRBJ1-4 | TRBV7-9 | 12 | ASSPWDVRSGLF
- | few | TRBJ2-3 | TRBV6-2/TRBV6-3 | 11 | ASSYLGRNTQY
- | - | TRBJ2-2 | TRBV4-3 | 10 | ASSQVGGELF
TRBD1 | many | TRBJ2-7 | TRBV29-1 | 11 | SVRDRASYEQY
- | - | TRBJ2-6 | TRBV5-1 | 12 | ASSLEWGANVLT
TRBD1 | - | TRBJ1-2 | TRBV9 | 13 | ASSMAGTVNYGYT
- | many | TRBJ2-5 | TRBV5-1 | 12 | ASSLEGRQETQY
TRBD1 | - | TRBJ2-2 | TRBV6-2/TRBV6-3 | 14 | ASSYAYRGSGGELF
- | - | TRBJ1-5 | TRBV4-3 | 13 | ASSHDRNSNQPQH
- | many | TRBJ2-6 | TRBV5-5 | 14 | ASSLAGFSGANVLT
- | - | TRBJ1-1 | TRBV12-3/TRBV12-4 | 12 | ASSFGPPNTEAF
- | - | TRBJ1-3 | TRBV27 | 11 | ASSLFPGNTIY
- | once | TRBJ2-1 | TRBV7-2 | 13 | ASSEAGSRYNEQF
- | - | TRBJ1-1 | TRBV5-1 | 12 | ASSQMSENTEAF
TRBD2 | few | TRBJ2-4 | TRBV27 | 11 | ASSFRSGDIQY
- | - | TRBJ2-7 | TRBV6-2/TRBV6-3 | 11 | ASRVQGAYEQY
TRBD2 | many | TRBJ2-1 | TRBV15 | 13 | ATSRDRLAGNEQF
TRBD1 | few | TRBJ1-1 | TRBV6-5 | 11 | ASRGGAGSEAF
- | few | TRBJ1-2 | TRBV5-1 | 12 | ASSLDGRIYGYT
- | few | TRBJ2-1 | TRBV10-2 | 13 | ASSDLPAGWGEQF
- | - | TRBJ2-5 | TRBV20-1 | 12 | SALPGMGRETQY
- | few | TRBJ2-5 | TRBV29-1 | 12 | SVEDWQIRKTQY
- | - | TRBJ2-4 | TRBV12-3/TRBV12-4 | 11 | ASSPQMSNIQY
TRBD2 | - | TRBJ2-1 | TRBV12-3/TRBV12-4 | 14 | ASRYRTSGSYNEQF
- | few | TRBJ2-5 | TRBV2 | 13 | ASSEAQGGGETQY
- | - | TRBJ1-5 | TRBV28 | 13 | ASSSAARANQPQH
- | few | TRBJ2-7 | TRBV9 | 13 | ASSVGGTSGYEQY
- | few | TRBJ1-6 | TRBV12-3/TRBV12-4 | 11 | ASSFQKGSPLH
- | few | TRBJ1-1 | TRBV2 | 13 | ASSELGAQNTEAF